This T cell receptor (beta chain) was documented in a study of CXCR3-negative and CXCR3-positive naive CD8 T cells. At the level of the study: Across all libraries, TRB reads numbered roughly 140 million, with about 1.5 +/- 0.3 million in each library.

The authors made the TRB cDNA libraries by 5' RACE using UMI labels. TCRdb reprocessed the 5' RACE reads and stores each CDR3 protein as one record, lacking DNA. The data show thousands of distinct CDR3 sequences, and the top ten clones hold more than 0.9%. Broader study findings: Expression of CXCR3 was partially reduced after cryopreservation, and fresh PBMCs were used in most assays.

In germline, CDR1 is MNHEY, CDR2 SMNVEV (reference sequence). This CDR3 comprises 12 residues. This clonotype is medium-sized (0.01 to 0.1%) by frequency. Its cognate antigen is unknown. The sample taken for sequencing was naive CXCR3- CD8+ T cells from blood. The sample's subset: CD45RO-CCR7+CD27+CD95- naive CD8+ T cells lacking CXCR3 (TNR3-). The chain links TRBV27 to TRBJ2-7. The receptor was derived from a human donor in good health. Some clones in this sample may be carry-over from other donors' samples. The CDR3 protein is CASSSPDYEQYF.